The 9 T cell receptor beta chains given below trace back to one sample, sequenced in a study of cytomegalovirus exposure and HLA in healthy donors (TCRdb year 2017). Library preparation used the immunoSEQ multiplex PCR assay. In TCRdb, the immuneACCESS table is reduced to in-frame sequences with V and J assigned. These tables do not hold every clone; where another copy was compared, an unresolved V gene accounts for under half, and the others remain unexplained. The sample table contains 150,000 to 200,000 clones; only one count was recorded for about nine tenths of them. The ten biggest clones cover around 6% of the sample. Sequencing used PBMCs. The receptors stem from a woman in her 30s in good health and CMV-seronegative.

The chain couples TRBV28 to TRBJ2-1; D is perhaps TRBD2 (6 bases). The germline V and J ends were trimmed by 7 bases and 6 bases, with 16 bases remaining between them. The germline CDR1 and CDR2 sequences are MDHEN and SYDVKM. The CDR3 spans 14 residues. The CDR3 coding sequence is TGTGCCAGCACCATGCCGGGACTGTCCAATGAGCAGTTCTTC. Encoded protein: CASTMPGLSNEQFF.

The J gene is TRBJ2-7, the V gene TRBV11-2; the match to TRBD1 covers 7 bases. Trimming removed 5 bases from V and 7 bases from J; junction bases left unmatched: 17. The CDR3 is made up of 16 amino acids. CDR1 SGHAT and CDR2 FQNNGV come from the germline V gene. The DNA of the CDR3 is TGTGCCAGCAGCACCCTAGACAGGGACCTTTATGAAGAGCAGTACTTC. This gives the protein CASSTLDRDLYEEQYF.

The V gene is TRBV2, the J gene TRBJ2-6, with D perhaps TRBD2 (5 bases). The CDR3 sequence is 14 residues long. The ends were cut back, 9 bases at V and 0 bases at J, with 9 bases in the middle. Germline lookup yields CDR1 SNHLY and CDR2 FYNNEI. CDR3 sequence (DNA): TGTGCCAGGCTGGACTTCTCTGGGGCCAACGTCCTGACTTTC. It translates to CARLDFSGANVLTF.

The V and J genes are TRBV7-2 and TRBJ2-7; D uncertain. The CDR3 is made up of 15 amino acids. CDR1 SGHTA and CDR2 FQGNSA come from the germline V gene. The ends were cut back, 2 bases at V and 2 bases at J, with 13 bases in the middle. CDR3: CASSLSNGYPYEQYF. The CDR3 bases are TGTGCCAGCAGCTTAAGTAACGGCTATCCCTACGAGCAGTACTTC.

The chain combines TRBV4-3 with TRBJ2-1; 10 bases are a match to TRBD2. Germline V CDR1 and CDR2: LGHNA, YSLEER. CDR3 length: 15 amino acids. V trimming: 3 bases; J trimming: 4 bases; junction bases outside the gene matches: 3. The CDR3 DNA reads TGCGCCAGCAGCCAGGGACTAGCGCCATACAATGAGCAGTTCTTC. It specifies CASSQGLAPYNEQFF.

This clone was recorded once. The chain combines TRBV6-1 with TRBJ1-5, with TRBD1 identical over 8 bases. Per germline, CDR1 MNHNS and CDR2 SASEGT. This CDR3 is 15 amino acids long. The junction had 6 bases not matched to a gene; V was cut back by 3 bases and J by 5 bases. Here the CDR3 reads CASSDFDRGDQPQHF. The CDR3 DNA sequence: TGTGCCAGCAGTGACTTTGACAGGGGCGATCAGCCCCAGCATTTT.

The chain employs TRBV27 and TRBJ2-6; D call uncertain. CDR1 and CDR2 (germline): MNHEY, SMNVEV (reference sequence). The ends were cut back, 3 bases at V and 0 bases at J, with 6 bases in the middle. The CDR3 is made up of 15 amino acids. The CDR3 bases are TGTGCCAGCAGTTTGGTCCCCTCTGGGGCCAACGTCCTGACTTTC. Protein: CASSLVPSGANVLTF.

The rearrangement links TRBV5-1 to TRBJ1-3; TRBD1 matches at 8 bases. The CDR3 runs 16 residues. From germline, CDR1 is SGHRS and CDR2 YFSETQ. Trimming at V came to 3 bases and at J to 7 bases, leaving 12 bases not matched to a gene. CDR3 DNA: TGCGCCAGCAGCTCGGACAGGGCGGTTACTTCGAACACCATATATTTT. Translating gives CASSSDRAVTSNTIYF.

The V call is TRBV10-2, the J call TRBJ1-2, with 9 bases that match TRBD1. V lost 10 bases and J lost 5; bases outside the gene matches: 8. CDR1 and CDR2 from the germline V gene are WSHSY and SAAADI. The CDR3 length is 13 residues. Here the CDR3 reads CATSLGTGYGYTF. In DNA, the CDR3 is TGCGCCACCTCCCTCGGGACAGGGTATGGCTACACCTTC.